This T cell receptor (beta chain) originates from a study of CD8+CD57+ T cells in acquired aplastic anemia (dated by TCRdb to 2016 to 2019). Concerning the study at large: On average, sorted CD4+ and CD8+ cells yielded 3.2 ug of extracted DNA, with a range of about 0.19 to 30 ug. A CD8+CD57+ expansion meant a frequency higher than the mean frequency seen in healthy subjects.

From a lookup of the germline V gene (reference sequence), CDR1 and CDR2 are SEHNR and FQNEAQ. Taken from cysteine to phenylalanine, the CDR3 has 14 residues. Just the 42-base CDR3 DNA is kept, in frame starting at base 1. The investigation overall reported the following: Around 30 CD8+ CDR3 sequences were found to be shared between patients and controls, but these sequences appeared to be highly expressed in patients and within the immunodominant clones of the patients. Patients and healthy controls showed no significant difference in CD8+ Simpson's diversity (P=0.060).

Genomic DNA served as template for TCR beta VDJ combination and CDR3 sequence profiling. An Illumina HiSeq 2000 was used for TCR repertoire sequencing. In the source study's methods: TRBV/TRBJ rearrangement plots, CDR3 size and DJ length profiles, and Simpson's diversity index were used to assess repertoires. Whichever DNA sequence was most abundant in the deep sequencing data was defined as the immunodominant clone. CDR3 amino acid sequences were checked for sharing between subjects and were compared against published repertoires and the VDJdb database. TCRdb passed the public sequencing reads through fastp at Q25 and MiXCR, retaining productive beta sequences. Here each entry gathers all rows of one CDR3 protein and keeps the most common genes and DNA. The V and J calls here are based on TCRdb, not the publication. This sample lists 260,000 or so distinct CDR3 sequences; 82% were detected once. Roughly 42% of the sample belongs to the ten largest clones.

Expansion of CD8+CD57+ cells had been shown by flow cytometry in the patients chosen for sequencing. All patients had severe acquired aplastic anemia diagnosed by International Study of Aplastic Anemia and Agranulocytosis and Camitta criteria. At the time blood was sampled, none of the patients had received any therapy. In the study, sorted CD4+ and CD8+ blood T cells from patients with severe aplastic anemia and from healthy subjects underwent deep sequencing of TCR repertoires. Patients were enrolled in the USA under clinicaltrials.gov protocols 00001620, 01623167, 00001397, 00071045, 00081523 and 00961064. Ficoll-Paque density gradient centrifugation was used to isolate peripheral blood mononuclear cells. Before DNA extraction, CD4+ and CD8+ T cells were sorted by FACS or by magnetic beads. To note about this clonotype: Its antigen specificity is not known. Germline is not matched at one junction end, which may reflect a read error.

The sequence joins TRBV7-9 to TRBJ2-5; a weak D assignment points to TRBD2 (6 bases agree). The sample comprised sorted CD4+, CD8+, or CD8+CD57+ T cells (not recorded which) from PBMCs. This receptor was obtained from a human donor with aplastic anemia. The CDR3 region has the sequence CASSGRSGQENQYF. In nucleotide form, the sequence is TGTGCCAGCAGCGGACGCAGCGGGCAAGAGAACCAGTACTTC.